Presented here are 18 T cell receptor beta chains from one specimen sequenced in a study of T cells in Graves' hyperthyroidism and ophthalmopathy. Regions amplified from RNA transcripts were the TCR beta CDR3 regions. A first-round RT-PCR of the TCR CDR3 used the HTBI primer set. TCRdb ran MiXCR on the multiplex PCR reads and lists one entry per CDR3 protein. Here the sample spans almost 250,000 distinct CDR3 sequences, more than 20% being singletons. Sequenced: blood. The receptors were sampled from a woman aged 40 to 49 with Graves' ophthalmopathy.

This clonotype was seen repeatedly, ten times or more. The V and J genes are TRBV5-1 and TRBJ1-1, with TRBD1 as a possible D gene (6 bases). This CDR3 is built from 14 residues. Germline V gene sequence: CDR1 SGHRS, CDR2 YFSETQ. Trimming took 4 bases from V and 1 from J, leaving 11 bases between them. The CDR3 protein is CASSGTQGNTEAFF. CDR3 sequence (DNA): TGCGCCAGCAGCGGGACACAGGGGAACACTGAAGCTTTCTTT.

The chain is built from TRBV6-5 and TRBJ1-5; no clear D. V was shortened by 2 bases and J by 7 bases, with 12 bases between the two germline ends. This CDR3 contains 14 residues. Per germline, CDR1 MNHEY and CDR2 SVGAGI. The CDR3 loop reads CASSYAREGQPQHF. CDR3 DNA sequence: TGTGCCAGCAGTTACGCAAGGGAAGGGCAGCCCCAGCATTTT.

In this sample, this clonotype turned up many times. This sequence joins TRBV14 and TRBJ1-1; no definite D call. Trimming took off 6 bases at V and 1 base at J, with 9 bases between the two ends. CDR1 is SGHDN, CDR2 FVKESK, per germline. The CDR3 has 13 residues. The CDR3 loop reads CASRDQPNTEAFF. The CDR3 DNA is TGTGCCAGCAGGGATCAGCCGAACACTGAAGCTTTCTTT.

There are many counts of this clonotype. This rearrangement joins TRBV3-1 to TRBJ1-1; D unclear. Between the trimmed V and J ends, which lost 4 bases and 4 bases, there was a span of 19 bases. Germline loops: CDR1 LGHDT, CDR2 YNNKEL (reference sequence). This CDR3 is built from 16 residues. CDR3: CASSPSDGVRGTEAFF. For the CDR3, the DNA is TGTGCCAGCAGCCCCTCCGACGGGGTCCGGGGCACTGAAGCTTTCTTT.

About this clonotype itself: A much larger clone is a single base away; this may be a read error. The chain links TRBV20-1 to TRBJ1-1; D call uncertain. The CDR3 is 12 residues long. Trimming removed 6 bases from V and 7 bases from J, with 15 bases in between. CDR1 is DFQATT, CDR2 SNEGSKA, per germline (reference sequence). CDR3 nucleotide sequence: TGCAGTGCGAGGGAGGATTTTGGTGAAGCTTTCTTT. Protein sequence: CSAREDFGEAFF.

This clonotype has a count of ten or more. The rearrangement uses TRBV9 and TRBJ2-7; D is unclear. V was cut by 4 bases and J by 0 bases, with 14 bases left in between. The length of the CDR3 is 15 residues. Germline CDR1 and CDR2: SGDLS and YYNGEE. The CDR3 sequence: CASSPSVGSSYEQYF. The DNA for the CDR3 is TGTGCCAGCAGCCCCTCGGTGGGTAGCTCCTACGAGCAGTACTTC.

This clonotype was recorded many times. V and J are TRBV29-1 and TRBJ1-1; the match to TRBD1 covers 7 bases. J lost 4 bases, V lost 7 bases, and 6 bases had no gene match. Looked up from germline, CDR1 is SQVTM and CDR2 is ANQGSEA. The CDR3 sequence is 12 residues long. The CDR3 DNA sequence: TGCAGCGCTGACAGGGCGACCACTGAAGCTTTCTTT. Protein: CSADRATTEAFF.

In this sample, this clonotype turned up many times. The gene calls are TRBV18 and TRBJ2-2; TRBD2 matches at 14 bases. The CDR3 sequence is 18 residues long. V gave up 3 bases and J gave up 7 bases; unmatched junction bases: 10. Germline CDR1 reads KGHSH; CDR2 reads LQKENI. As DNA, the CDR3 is TGTGCCAGCTCACCGGGACTAGCGGGAGTGTTGGGCGACGGGGAGCTGTTTTTT. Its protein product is CASSPGLAGVLGDGELFF.

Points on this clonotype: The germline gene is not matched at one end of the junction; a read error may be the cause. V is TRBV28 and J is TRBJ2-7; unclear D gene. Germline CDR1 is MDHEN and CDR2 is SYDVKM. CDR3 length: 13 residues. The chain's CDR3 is CASIAYLTYELYF. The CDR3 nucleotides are TGCGCCAGCATTGCCTACCTCACCTACGAGCTGTACTTC.

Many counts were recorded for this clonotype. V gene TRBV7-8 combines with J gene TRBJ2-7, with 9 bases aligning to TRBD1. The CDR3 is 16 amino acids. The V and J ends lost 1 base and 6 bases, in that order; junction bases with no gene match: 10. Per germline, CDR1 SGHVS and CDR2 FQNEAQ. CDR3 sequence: CASSLEERGQGPEQYF. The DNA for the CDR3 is TGTGCCAGCAGCTTAGAGGAGAGGGGACAGGGCCCCGAGCAGTACTTC.

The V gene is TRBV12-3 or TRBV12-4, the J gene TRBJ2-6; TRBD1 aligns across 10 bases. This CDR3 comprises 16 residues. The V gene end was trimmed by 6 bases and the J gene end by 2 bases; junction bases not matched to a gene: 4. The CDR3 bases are TGTGCCAGCAGCCCGACAGGGGGCGCTGGGGCCAACGTCCTGACTTTC. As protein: CASSPTGGAGANVLTF.

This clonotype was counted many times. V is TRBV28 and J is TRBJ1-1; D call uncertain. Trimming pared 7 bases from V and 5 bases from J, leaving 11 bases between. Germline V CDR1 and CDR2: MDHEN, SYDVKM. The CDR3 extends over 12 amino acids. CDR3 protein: CASIELGTEAFF. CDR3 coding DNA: TGTGCCAGCATCGAACTAGGAACTGAAGCTTTCTTT.

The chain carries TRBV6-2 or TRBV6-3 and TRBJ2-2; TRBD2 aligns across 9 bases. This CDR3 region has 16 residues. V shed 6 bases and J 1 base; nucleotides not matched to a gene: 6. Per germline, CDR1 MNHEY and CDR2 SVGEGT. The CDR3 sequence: CASRVAGAKNTGELFF. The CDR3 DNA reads TGTGCCAGCAGGGTAGCGGGGGCCAAGAACACCGGGGAGCTGTTTTTT.

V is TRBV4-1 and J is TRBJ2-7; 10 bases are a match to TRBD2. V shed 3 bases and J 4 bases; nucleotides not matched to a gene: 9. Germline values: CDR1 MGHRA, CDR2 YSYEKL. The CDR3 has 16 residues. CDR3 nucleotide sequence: TGCGCCAGCAGCCAGGGCTCTAGCGGGAGATGGTACGAGCAGTACTTC. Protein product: CASSQGSSGRWYEQYF.

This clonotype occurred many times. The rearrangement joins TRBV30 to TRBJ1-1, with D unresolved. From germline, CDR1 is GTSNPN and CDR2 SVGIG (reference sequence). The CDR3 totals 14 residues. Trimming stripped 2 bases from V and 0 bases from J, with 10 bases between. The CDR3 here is CAWSYTPMNTEAFF. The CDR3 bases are TGTGCCTGGAGTTACACCCCCATGAACACTGAAGCTTTCTTT.

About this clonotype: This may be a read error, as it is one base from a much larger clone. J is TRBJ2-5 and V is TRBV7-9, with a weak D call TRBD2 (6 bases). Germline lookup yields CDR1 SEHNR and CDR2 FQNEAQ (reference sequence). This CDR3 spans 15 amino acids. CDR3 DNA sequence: TGTGCCAGCAGCTTTAGGGAGGAGCACCAAGGGACCCAGTACTTC. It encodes CASSFREEHQGTQYF.

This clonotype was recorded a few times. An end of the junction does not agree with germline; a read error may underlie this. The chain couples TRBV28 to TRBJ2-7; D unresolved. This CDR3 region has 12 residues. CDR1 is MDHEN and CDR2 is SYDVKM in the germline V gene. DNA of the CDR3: TGTGCCAGCAGTTTGGTATCCTACGGGCAGTACTTC. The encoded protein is CASSLVSYGQYF.

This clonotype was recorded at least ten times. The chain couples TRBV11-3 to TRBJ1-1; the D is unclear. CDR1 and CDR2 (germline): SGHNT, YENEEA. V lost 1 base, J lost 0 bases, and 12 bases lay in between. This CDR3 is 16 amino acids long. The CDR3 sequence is CASSLGEGYMNTEAFF. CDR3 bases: TGTGCCAGCAGCTTAGGGGAAGGGTACATGAACACTGAAGCTTTCTTT. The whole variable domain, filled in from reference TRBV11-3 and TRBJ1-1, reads EAGVVQSPRYKIIEKKQPVAFWCNPISGHNTLYWYLQNLGQGPELLIRYENEEAVDDSQLPKDRFSAERLKGVDSTLKIQPAELGDSAVYLCASSLGEGYMNTEAFFGQGTRLTVV.